The entry below describes one T cell receptor (beta chain). Its antigen is as yet unknown. This specimen belongs to a study of T cell repertoires in cytomegalovirus infection. The CDR3 is made up of 16 amino acids. V dropped 5 bases and J dropped 8 bases, with 24 bases sitting between them. CDR1 and CDR2 from the germline V gene are SEHNR and FQNEAQ (reference sequence). TCRdb re-called the reads with MiXCR, one entry per CDR3 protein. The repertoire holds more than 85,000 distinct CDR3 sequences, with around 28% as singletons. The rearrangement joins TRBV7-9 to TRBJ1-2, with D unresolved. The sample in question was CD8+ T cells from cultured PBMCs, obtained from culture after CMV antigen stimulation. This clonotype was sampled from a human donor in good health (CMV status not recorded). Some clones in this sample may be carry-over from other donors' samples. The CDR3 DNA is TGTGCCAGCAGCCCGGATTTTTCGGGTAGCAGGATGGGCTACACCTTC. This encodes CASSPDFSGSRMGYTF.